This T cell receptor (beta chain) was sequenced for a study of T-cell memory formation after mild COVID-19 (dated by TCRdb to 2020 to 2022). Background for the entire study: TCR sequence clusters from the two donors were found to be largely donor specific. The cohort was made up of two young adult volunteers, one female and one male, who were previously healthy. Longitudinal TCRalpha and TCRbeta repertoire sequencing tracked T-cell clones expanding and contracting after mild COVID-19 in a couple of donors.

From a lookup of the germline V gene (reference sequence), CDR1 and CDR2 are MNHEY and SMNVEV. Clipping removes 6 bases from V and 4 bases from J, with 12 as the unmatched junction base count. The CDR3 starts with the cysteine, ends with the phenylalanine, and has 16 residues. Kept here is only the CDR3 DNA, which spans 48 bases and is read in frame from base 1. This clonotype was observed a handful of times. Its antigen specificity is not known. Base qualities are missing; no much larger clone stands one base away. Sequencing was carried out with an Illumina NovaSeq 6000. TCRalpha and TCRbeta cDNA libraries were built by 5'RACE with constant-segment primers, adding sample barcodes and unique molecular identifiers. Trizol reagent was used to extract RNA from every sample. The libraries were amplified in two PCR steps, and the second step added a second sample barcode and Illumina TruSeq adapters. Sequencing of libraries was performed on an Illumina NovaSeq with 2 x 150 bp paired-end reads. The original methods were these. Reads were demultiplexed and collapsed into UMI-guided consensus sequences with migec v1.2.7. With mixcr v2.1.11, UMI consensuses were aligned to TRA and TRB V and J templates and assembled into clonotypes. A clonotype was counted as expanded or contracted only when both edgeR and NoisET called the clonotype significant, with the noise models trained on biological replicates. For edgeR calls, the cutoffs were a false discovery rate-adjusted p below 0.01 and a log2 fold-change threshold of 1. As an exploratory analysis of dynamics, PCA with hierarchical clustering was applied to max-normalized trajectories of the 1000 most abundant clonotypes. Each responding clone was given a CD4 or CD8 phenotype based on the CD4+ and CD8+ repertoires, which had been sequenced separately. The raw public reads went through TCRdb reprocessing: fastp at Q25, MiXCR clone calling, in-frame beta chains kept. Rows with one shared CDR3 protein collapse into an entry with the most common genes and DNA. The V and J calls reflect TCRdb's pipeline rather than the authors' work. The sample yields 90,000 to 120,000 distinct CDR3 sequences; 11% were counted once. The biggest ten clones account for roughly 40% of the sample.

PBMCs were isolated by Ficoll-Paque density gradient centrifugation. The paper as a whole reports these results and caveats: Only two mild cases were covered by the study, and larger cohorts that include severe cases with pre-infection samples were considered necessary. Some responding clones were found in pre-infection memory, which suggests that pre-existing cross-reactive memory T cells took part in the SARS-CoV-2 response. Balanced CD4/CD8 phenotypes were observed for clones contracting from day 15 to 85, whereas a bias towards CD4+ was observed for a second wave of clones expanding from day 15 to 37. Contracting CD4+ clones turned up mainly in the CM and EM memory subsets, whereas EMRA was where CD8+ clones were enriched. SARS-CoV-2 specificity was not confirmed for the second-wave clones peaking on day 37.

The receptor chain draws on TRBV27 and TRBJ2-1, and TRBD1 aligns with 7 junction nucleotides. Specimen: PBMCs or a T cell subset sorted from them (not recorded which). The receptor was derived from a man aged 18 to 30 who had mild COVID-19 (a few samples of this study predate the infection). The sample titles of this study are shuffled in the database, so cell type and time point are left out; the donor was told from shared clones. Here the CDR3 is given as CASSPIWQGEYNEQFF. The nucleotides read TGTGCCAGCAGCCCAATTTGGCAGGGGGAATACAATGAGCAGTTCTTC.